One sample yielded the 4 T cell receptor beta chains listed below, sequenced in a study of post-analysis software for immune sequencing data. Findings and caveats of the study: The five TRBV segments detected at higher frequency in patients than in controls included TRBV5-6, TRBV5-1 and TRBV20-1.

Presence of unique molecular identifiers characterized the TCR beta cDNA libraries. From the PCR reads, TCRdb called clonotypes with MiXCR, one entry per CDR3 protein. The sample has about 500,000 distinct CDR3 sequences; approximately 46% are singletons. These receptors lack a known antigen. Source material: blood. The source of these receptors is a girl aged 5 to 17 with multiple sclerosis.

This clonotype came up a few times. The V call is TRBV12-3 or TRBV12-4, the J call TRBJ1-6; D is undetermined. Trimming stripped 0 bases from V and 0 bases from J, with 21 bases between. This CDR3 comprises 21 residues. The CDR3 loop is CASSLALQIGNPHSYNSPLHF. CDR3 coding DNA: TGTGCCAGCAGTTTAGCGCTTCAGATAGGGAACCCTCACTCCTATAATTCACCCCTCCACTTT.

Only a few counts were recorded for this clonotype. The chain combines TRBV29-1 with TRBJ2-7, with 14 bases matching TRBD2. After removal of 3 bases from V and 6 bases from J, the junction contained 4 bases not matched to a gene. The germline V gene encodes CDR1 SQVTM and CDR2 ANQGSEA. The CDR3 is 14 residues long. The CDR3 loop reads CSVEGLAGVGEQYF. As DNA, the CDR3 is TGCAGCGTTGAGGGACTAGCGGGAGTAGGCGAGCAGTACTTC.

This chain uses TRBV3-1 with TRBJ2-1; D possibly corresponds to TRBD2 (6 bases). Germline loops: CDR1 LGHDT, CDR2 YNNKEL (reference sequence). Trimming removed 0 bases from V and 12 bases from J, with 21 bases in between. This CDR3 has 16 residues. The CDR3 coding sequence is TGTGCCAGCAGCCAAGATTCTCGGTTGACTAGTATCGCGCAGTTCTTC. It translates to CASSQDSRLTSIAQFF.

This clonotype was seen a handful of times. The CDR3 region has the DNA TGCAGCGTCTCCCTCGAGTACACTGAAGCTTTCTTT. This encodes CSVSLEYTEAFF. The rearrangement links TRBV29-1 to TRBJ1-1; D is ambiguous. V was pared by 6 bases and J by 3 bases, with 11 bases between. The length of the CDR3 is 12 residues. The V gene's germline CDR1 is SQVTM and CDR2 ANQGSEA.